The rows below give T cell receptor beta chains drawn from one sample of a study of shared clonotypes between healthy human individuals. Here immunoSEQ multiplex PCR was the method, and the copy in TCRdb shows in-frame clones only, minus some. This table holds about 480,000 clones, less than 85% found once. Specimen: PBMCs. The receptors originated from a middle-aged woman in good health. Some clones in this sample may be carry-over from other donors' samples. Each CDR3 is given with its conserved first and last residue. A D gene is named only where the DNA matches it firmly. Some rows have no size entry. The others give once, few or many, or a class for an expanded clone.

D gene: TRBD1
clone size: -
J gene: TRBJ1-1
V gene: TRBV18
CDR3 protein: CASSGQGEGTEAFF
CDR3 DNA: TGTGCCAGCTCTGGACAGGGGGAAGGCACTGAAGCTTTCTTT

D gene: TRBD2
clone size: once
J gene: TRBJ2-1
V gene: TRBV7-8
CDR3 protein: CASSFRLAGYNEQFF
CDR3 DNA: TGTGCCAGCAGCTTTCGACTAGCGGGATACAATGAGCAGTTCTTC

D gene: TRBD2
clone size: -
J gene: TRBJ2-3
V gene: TRBV28
CDR3 protein: CASSRPDYRLASTDTQYF
CDR3 DNA: TGTGCCAGCAGCCGACCTGATTATAGACTAGCGAGTACAGATACGCAGTATTTT

D gene: TRBD2
clone size: -
J gene: TRBJ2-5
V gene: TRBV13
CDR3 protein: CASSPREGREETQYF
CDR3 DNA: TGTGCCAGCAGCCCCAGGGAGGGCAGGGAAGAGACCCAGTACTTC

D gene: TRBD1
clone size: -
J gene: TRBJ2-7
V gene: TRBV5-1
CDR3 protein: CASSSGTGTIYEQYF
CDR3 DNA: TGCGCCAGCAGCTCTGGGACAGGGACCATTTACGAGCAGTACTTC

D gene: -
clone size: -
J gene: TRBJ1-1
V gene: TRBV2
CDR3 protein: CASKSAPTLNTEAFF
CDR3 DNA: TGTGCCAGCAAGAGTGCTCCGACGTTGAACACTGAAGCTTTCTTT

D gene: -
clone size: -
J gene: TRBJ1-2
V gene: TRBV28
CDR3 protein: CASTTTAGGEAYGYTF
CDR3 DNA: TGTGCCAGCACCACTACGGCGGGGGGGGAAGCATATGGCTACACCTTC

D gene: TRBD1
clone size: once
J gene: TRBJ1-2
V gene: TRBV19
CDR3 protein: CASRFRDRAPLGYGYTF
CDR3 DNA: TGTGCCAGTCGATTCCGGGACAGGGCCCCGCTAGGCTATGGCTACACCTTC

D gene: -
clone size: -
J gene: TRBJ2-2
V gene: TRBV30
CDR3 protein: CAWSVVGVSGELFF
CDR3 DNA: TGTGCCTGGAGTGTGGTGGGAGTCTCCGGGGAGCTGTTTTTT

D gene: TRBD1
clone size: -
J gene: TRBJ2-4
V gene: TRBV28
CDR3 protein: CASSWRQGGWLIQYF
CDR3 DNA: TGTGCCAGCAGTTGGAGACAGGGCGGTTGGCTCATTCAGTACTTC